Sequencing of this T cell receptor beta chain was carried out in a study of blood T cell repertoires in COVID-19. On the study more broadly: From the United States, Italy and Spain came samples of acute and convalescent COVID-19. Sources were T cells, B-cell-depleted T cells, or PBMCs; the material itself was cDNA or gDNA.

Followed longitudinally, the Seattle patients had been enrolled during active infection. Germline trimming cut 4 bases from V and 0 bases from J; bases unmatched to any gene: 8. CDR3 length equals 16 residues. The germline gives CDR1 KGHSH, CDR2 LQKENI. Clones were read by immunoSEQ multiplex PCR, and TCRdb kept only the in-frame ones, dropping some. The sample has 440,000 or so clones, 70% to 90% seen once. The specimen sequenced was peripheral blood. The receptor was isolated from a woman aged 40-49 years with COVID-19, enrolled during active disease. The rearrangement joins TRBV18 to TRBJ1-1; 7 nucleotides align to TRBD1. This chain's CDR3 is CASSLYRDSMNTEAFF. As DNA, the CDR3 is TGTGCCAGCTCACTCTACCGGGACAGCATGAACACTGAAGCTTTCTTT. Full variable domain (rest looked up from reference TRBV18 and TRBJ1-1): NAGVMQNPRHLVRRRGQEARLRCSPMKGHSHVYWYRQLPEEGLKFMVYLQKENIIDESGMPKERFSAEFPKEGPSILRIQQVVRGDSAAYFCASSLYRDSMNTEAFFGQGTRLTVV.